The 23 T cell receptor beta chains below all came from one sample that was sequenced in a study of identical twins. TCRdb reprocessed the 5' RACE reads with MiXCR, giving one entry per CDR3 protein. Among around 670,000 distinct CDR3 sequences listed, approximately 6% were seen once. Sequencing input: naive T cells sorted from blood. Every receptor here comes from a man in his late teens or twenties in good health.

This clonotype was observed a handful of times. The chain uses TRBV5-5 and TRBJ2-2, with unresolved D. The CDR3 totals 16 residues. Germline assignment: CDR1 SGHKS and CDR2 YYEKEE (reference sequence). Trimming took off 0 bases at V and 4 bases at J, with 13 bases between the two ends. The CDR3 nucleotides are TGTGCCAGCAGCTTGGGGACGTCAGTGGCCACCGGGGAGCTGTTTTTT. Protein: CASSLGTSVATGELFF.

This clonotype has just a few counts. The rearrangement uses TRBV4-1 and TRBJ2-1, with TRBD2 matching over 8 bases. V was pared by 2 bases and J by 15 bases, with 9 bases of the junction left unmatched. Germline CDR1 is MGHRA and CDR2 is YSYEKL. The CDR3 runs to 13 residues. The CDR3: CASSQLGLGKRFF. Written as DNA, the CDR3 is TGCGCCAGCAGCCAATTGGGACTAGGGAAGCGGTTCTTC.

There are a few counts of this clonotype. The chain is built from TRBV6-1 and TRBJ2-1; 11 nucleotides match TRBD2. The germline gives CDR1 MNHNS, CDR2 SASEGT. This CDR3 spans 15 amino acids. Trimming took 8 bases from V and 3 from J; bases not matched to a gene: 6. The CDR3 reads CASGMGLADYNEQFF. CDR3 DNA sequence: TGTGCCAGCGGAATGGGACTAGCGGACTACAATGAGCAGTTCTTC.

This clonotype was picked up a small number of times. The chain couples TRBV19 to TRBJ2-2; 10 nucleotides agree with TRBD2. This CDR3 is built from 15 residues. The V and J ends lost 5 bases and 9 bases, in that order; junction bases with no gene match: 9. The germline CDR1 and CDR2 sequences are LNHDA and SQIVND (reference sequence). The CDR3 reads CASSLRAGGPRELFF. Written as DNA, the CDR3 is TGTGCCAGTAGTTTACGAGCGGGAGGGCCTCGGGAGCTGTTTTTT.

This clonotype was recorded at least ten times. The chain employs TRBV15 and TRBJ2-5; 13 nucleotides agree with TRBD2. The germline CDR1 and CDR2 sequences are LNHNV and YYDKDF (reference sequence). Trimming removed 8 bases from V and 4 bases from J; junction bases left unmatched: 1. CDR3 length: 13 amino acids. In DNA, the CDR3 is TGTGCCACCGGACTAGCGGGAGCAGAGACCCAGTACTTC. This translates into CATGLAGAETQYF.

The rearrangement uses TRBV6-5 and TRBJ2-5, with D possibly matching TRBD2 (7 bases). CDR3 size: 15 residues. The V gene lost 2 bases and the J gene lost 3 bases, with 13 bases spanning the gap. Germline CDR1 and CDR2: MNHEY and SVGAGI. The chain's CDR3 is CASSYRGGSEETQYF. CDR3 nucleotides: TGTGCCAGCAGTTACAGGGGGGGTTCGGAAGAGACCCAGTACTTC.

This clonotype was seen ten or more times. V and J are TRBV7-3 and TRBJ2-5, with TRBD1 matching over 10 bases. This CDR3 is 15 amino acids long. V was pared by 5 bases and J by 5 bases, with 8 bases of the junction left unmatched. Germline CDR1 SGHTA, CDR2 FQGTGA. The CDR3 loop reads CASSNDRGPRETQYF. The CDR3 nucleotides read TGTGCCAGCAGCAATGACAGGGGGCCTCGGGAGACCCAGTACTTC.

This clonotype came up many times. V is TRBV2 and J is TRBJ2-3; the D gene is possibly TRBD1 (6 bases). Trimming removed 7 bases from V and 0 bases from J, with 20 bases in between. Germline-derived CDR1 and CDR2 are SNHLY and FYNNEI. The length of the CDR3 is 17 residues. CDR3 coding DNA: TGTGCCAGCAAGGACAGCCTTGGCCCCTCTAGCACAGATACGCAGTATTTT. This encodes CASKDSLGPSSTDTQYF.

Many counts were recorded for this clonotype. The chain combines TRBV5-1 with TRBJ2-1; the D gene is possibly TRBD1 (6 bases). Trimming removed 4 bases at V and 1 base at J, with 18 bases between. The germline V gene encodes CDR1 SGHRS and CDR2 YFSETQ. The CDR3 totals 17 residues. The CDR3 nucleotides are TGCGCCAGCAGCCCGGACCCCCTGAGGGGGTCCTACAATGAGCAGTTCTTC. This translates into CASSPDPLRGSYNEQFF.

This chain links TRBV27 with TRBJ2-7, with a possible D match to TRBD1 (5 bases). The germline V gene encodes CDR1 MNHEY and CDR2 SMNVEV (reference sequence). This CDR3 is 14 amino acids long. V was cut by 6 bases and J by 1 base, with 13 bases left in between. CDR3 amino acids: CASRPQETSYEQYF. The CDR3, as DNA: TGTGCCAGCAGACCACAGGAGACTTCCTACGAGCAGTACTTC.

The sample holds many counts of this clonotype. The V gene is TRBV4-3, the J gene TRBJ2-1; D not resolved. The ends were cut back, 1 base at V and 6 bases at J, with 16 bases in the middle. Per the germline V gene, CDR1 is LGHNA and CDR2 is YSLEER. This CDR3 region has 16 residues. Here the CDR3 reads CASSQGGGEGFNEQFF. CDR3 bases: TGCGCCAGCAGCCAAGGGGGTGGCGAAGGTTTCAATGAGCAGTTCTTC.

This rearrangement joins TRBV2 to TRBJ2-5; unclear D gene. Trimming stripped 1 base from V and 2 bases from J, with 11 bases between. There are 15 residues in the CDR3. Per germline, CDR1 SNHLY and CDR2 FYNNEI. DNA of the CDR3: TGTGCCAGCAGTGAAGGGGCCAGCCAACAAGAGACCCAGTACTTC. It specifies CASSEGASQQETQYF.

This clonotype was detected only a few times. J is TRBJ1-1 and V is TRBV7-9; D unresolved. The CDR3 consists of 13 residues. The germline V and J ends were trimmed by 0 bases and 6 bases, with 8 bases remaining between them. Germline V CDR1 and CDR2: SEHNR, FQNEAQ (reference sequence). This CDR3 reads CASSLAGLAEAFF. As DNA, the CDR3 is TGTGCCAGCAGCTTAGCAGGTCTCGCTGAAGCTTTCTTT.

This clonotype was seen many times. V and J are TRBV12-3 or TRBV12-4 and TRBJ1-4; D gene ambiguous. V was clipped by 7 bases and J by 4 bases, with 7 bases between them. The CDR3 is made up of 12 amino acids. CDR3 sequence: CASTEGNEKLFF. DNA of the CDR3: TGTGCCAGCACGGAGGGTAATGAAAAACTGTTTTTT.

In this sample, this clonotype turned up a few times. V gene TRBV7-2 combines with J gene TRBJ1-6, with D uncertain. The CDR3 sequence is 15 residues long. Trimming pared 1 base from V and 4 bases from J, leaving 8 bases between. Germline V CDR1 and CDR2: SGHTA, FQGNSA. The CDR3 DNA sequence: TGTGCCAGCAGCTTAGGGCAGCTTTATAATTCACCCCTCCACTTT. Encoded protein: CASSLGQLYNSPLHF.

This clonotype has a count of ten or more. The chain combines TRBV21-1 with TRBJ2-1; the D segment call TRBD1 is taken from the table without a DNA check. TRBV21-1 has pseudogene status. The length of the CDR3 is 11 residues. In DNA, the CDR3 is TGTGCCAGCAGCAAACGAGGGACAGGGCTCTTC. This sequence encodes CASSKRGTGLF.

V usage is TRBV29-1 and J usage is TRBJ1-3, with D tentatively TRBD1 (5 bases). CDR3 length: 14 amino acids. V lost 7 bases and J lost 0, with 13 bases in between. The germline gives CDR1 SQVTM, CDR2 ANQGSEA. The chain's CDR3 is CSARGALSGNTIYF. CDR3 DNA: TGCAGCGCCAGAGGGGCTCTCTCTGGAAACACCATATATTTT.

Points on this clonotype: A read error is possible here, since a much larger clone lies one base away. The V and J genes are TRBV20-1 and TRBJ1-3; maybe TRBD1 (5 bases). Trimming stripped 0 bases from V and 0 bases from J, with 12 bases between. Germline CDR1 reads DFQATT; CDR2 reads SNEGSKA (reference sequence). This CDR3 is 16 amino acids long. This CDR3 reads CSARDVEGRSGNTIYF. In DNA form, the CDR3 reads TGCAGTGCTAGAGATGTTGAGGGGCGCTCTGGAAACACCATATATTTT.

This clonotype was counted at least ten times. This chain joins TRBV27 and TRBJ2-1; 8 nucleotides agree with TRBD2. The CDR3 is 15 residues long. Per germline, CDR1 MNHEY and CDR2 SMNVEV (reference sequence). Germline trimming cut 6 bases from V and 1 base from J; bases unmatched to any gene: 5. This CDR3 is CASRIAGQSYNEQFF. In nucleotides, the CDR3 is TGTGCCAGCAGAATAGCGGGACAATCCTACAATGAGCAGTTCTTC.

This clonotype was seen many times. This chain joins TRBV28 and TRBJ2-2, with a tentative D call TRBD2 (5 bases). Germline V gene sequence: CDR1 MDHEN, CDR2 SYDVKM. Between the trimmed V and J ends, which lost 3 bases and 8 bases, there was a span of 10 bases. This CDR3 has 13 residues. The CDR3 loop reads CASSFRLPGELFF. In DNA, the CDR3 is TGTGCCAGCAGTTTTAGACTACCTGGGGAGCTGTTTTTT.

The chain links TRBV29-1 to TRBJ2-5, with D perhaps matching TRBD1 (6 bases). This CDR3 has 13 amino acids. CDR1 and CDR2 (germline): SQVTM, ANQGSEA. V dropped 8 bases and J dropped 4 bases, with 17 bases sitting between them. CDR3 in DNA: TGCAGCACCGACAGGAACTCTAGAGAGACCCAGTACTTC. This encodes CSTDRNSRETQYF.

The chain is built from TRBV5-1 and TRBJ1-5, with TRBD1 identical over 7 bases. Germline CDR1 and CDR2: SGHRS and YFSETQ. After removal of 2 bases from V and 0 bases from J, the junction contained 2 bases not matched to a gene. The CDR3 has 15 amino acids. The CDR3: CASSLQGISNQPQHF. The CDR3 DNA follows: TGCGCCAGCAGCTTACAGGGGATTAGCAATCAGCCCCAGCATTTT.

At least ten counts were recorded for this clonotype. The chain has TRBV4-3 and TRBJ2-7; D is ambiguous. V shed 0 bases and J shed 4 bases, with 7 bases lying between them. The CDR3 runs 13 residues. CDR1 is LGHNA, CDR2 YSLEER, per germline. The DNA of the CDR3 is TGCGCCAGCAGCCAAGAAGGGCTGTACGAGCAGTACTTC. This gives the protein CASSQEGLYEQYF.